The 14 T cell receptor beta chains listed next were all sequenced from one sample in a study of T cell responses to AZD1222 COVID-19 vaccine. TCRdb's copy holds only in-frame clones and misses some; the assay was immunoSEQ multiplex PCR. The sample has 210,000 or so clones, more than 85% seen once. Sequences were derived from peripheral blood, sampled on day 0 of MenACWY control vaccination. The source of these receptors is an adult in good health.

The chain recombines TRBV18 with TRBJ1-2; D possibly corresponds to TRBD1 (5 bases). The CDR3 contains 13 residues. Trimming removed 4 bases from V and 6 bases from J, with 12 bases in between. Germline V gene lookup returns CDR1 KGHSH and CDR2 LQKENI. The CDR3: CASSRPGMDGYTF. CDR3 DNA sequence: TGTGCCAGCTCACGCCCAGGGATGGATGGCTACACCTTC.

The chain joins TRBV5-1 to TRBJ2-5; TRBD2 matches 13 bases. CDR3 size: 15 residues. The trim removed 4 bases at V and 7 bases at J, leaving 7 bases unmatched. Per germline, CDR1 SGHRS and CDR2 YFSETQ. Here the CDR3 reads CASSVGLAGFGTQYF. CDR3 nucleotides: TGCGCCAGCAGCGTGGGACTAGCGGGGTTCGGGACCCAGTACTTC.

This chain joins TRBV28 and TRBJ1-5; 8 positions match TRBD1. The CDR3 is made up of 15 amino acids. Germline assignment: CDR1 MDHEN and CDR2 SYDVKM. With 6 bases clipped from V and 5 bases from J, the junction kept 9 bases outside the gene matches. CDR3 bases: TGTGCCAGCAGCCAGCAGGGGGCCGGTTATCAGCCCCAGCATTTT. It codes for CASSQQGAGYQPQHF. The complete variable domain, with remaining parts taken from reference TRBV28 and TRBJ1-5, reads DVKVTQSSRYLVKRTGEKVFLECVQDMDHENMFWYRQDPGLGLRLIYFSYDVKMKEKGDIPEGYSVSREKKERFSLILESASTNQTSMYLCASSQQGAGYQPQHFGDGTRLSIL.

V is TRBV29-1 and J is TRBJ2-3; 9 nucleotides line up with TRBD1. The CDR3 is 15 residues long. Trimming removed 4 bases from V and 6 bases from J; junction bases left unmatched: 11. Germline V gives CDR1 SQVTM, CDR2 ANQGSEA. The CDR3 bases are TGCAGCGTTGTTACTTTCTGGGACAGGGATGATACGCAGTATTTT. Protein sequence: CSVVTFWDRDDTQYF.

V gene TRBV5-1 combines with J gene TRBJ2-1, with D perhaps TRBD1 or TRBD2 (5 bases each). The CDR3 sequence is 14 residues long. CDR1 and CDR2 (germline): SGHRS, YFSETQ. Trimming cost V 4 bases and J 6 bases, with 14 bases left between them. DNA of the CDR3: TGCGCCAGCAGCCTCACCGGGACGGTCAATGAGCAGTTCTTC. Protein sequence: CASSLTGTVNEQFF.

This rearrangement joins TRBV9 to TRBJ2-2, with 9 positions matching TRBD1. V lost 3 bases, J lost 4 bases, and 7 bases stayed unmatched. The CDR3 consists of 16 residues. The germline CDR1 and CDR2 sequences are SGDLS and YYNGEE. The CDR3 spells CASSAFGQGSTGELFF. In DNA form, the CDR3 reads TGTGCCAGCAGCGCCTTTGGACAGGGGAGCACCGGGGAGCTGTTTTTT.

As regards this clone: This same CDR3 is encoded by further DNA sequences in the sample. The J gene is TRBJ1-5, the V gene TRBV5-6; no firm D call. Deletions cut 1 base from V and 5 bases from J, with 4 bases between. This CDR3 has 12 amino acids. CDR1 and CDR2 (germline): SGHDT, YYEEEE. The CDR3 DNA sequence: TGTGCCAGCAGCTTGAGGGATCAGCCCCAGCATTTT. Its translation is CASSLRDQPQHF.

The CDR3 DNA follows: TGCGCCAGCAGCTTGGGACAGGGACGTCTATACGAGCAGTACTTC. It translates to CASSLGQGRLYEQYF. The rearrangement joins TRBV5-1 to TRBJ2-7; TRBD1 agrees at 7 bases. The CDR3 totals 15 residues. Germline lookup yields CDR1 SGHRS and CDR2 YFSETQ. After removal of 0 bases from V and 4 bases from J, the junction contained 7 bases not matched to a gene.

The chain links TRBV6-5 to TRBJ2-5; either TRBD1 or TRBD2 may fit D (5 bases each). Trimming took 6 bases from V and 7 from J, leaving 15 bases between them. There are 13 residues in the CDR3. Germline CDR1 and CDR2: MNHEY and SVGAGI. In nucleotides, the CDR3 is TGTGCCAGCAGAGCCGGGGCCTCCGGGACCCAGTACTTC. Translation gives CASRAGASGTQYF.

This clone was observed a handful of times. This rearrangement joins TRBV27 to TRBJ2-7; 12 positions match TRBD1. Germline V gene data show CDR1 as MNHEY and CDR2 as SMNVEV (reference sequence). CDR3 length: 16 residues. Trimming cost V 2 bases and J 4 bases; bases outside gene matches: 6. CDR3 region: CASSLVGTGGGYEQYF. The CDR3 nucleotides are TGTGCCAGCAGTTTAGTTGGGACAGGGGGCGGGTACGAGCAGTACTTC.

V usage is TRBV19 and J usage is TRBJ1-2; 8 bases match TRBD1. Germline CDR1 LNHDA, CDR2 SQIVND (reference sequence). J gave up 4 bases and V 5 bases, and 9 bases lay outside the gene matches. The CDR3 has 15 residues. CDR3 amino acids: CASSVGLTGAYGYTF. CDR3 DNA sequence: TGTGCCAGTAGTGTAGGCCTGACAGGGGCCTATGGCTACACCTTC.

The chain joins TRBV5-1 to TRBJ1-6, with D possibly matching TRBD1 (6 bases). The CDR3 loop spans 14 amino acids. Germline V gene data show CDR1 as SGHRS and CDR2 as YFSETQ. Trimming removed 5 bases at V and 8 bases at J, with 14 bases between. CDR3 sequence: CASRGQRIDSPLHF. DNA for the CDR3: TGCGCCAGCAGAGGACAGCGAATTGATTCACCCCTCCACTTT.

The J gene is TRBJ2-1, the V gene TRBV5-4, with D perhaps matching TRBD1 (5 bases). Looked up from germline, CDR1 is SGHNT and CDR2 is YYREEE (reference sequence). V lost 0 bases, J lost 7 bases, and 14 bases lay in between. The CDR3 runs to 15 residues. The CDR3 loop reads CASSLDFQGINEQFF. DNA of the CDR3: TGTGCCAGCAGCTTGGACTTTCAGGGAATTAATGAGCAGTTCTTC.

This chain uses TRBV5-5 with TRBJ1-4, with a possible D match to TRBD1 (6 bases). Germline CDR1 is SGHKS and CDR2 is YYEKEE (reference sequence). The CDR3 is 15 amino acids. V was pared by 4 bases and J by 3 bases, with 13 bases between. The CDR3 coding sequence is TGTGCCAGCAGCATAGGGGGAAGGGCTAATGAAAAACTGTTTTTT. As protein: CASSIGGRANEKLFF.